This T cell receptor beta chain derives from a study of blood T cell repertoires in COVID-19. Study as a whole: COVID-19 samples collected from the United States, Italy and Spain covered acute and convalescent phases. T cells, B-cell-depleted T cells, or PBMCs provided the cDNA or gDNA that served as material.

This clone was found once. J gave up 9 bases and V 5 bases, and 6 bases lay outside the gene matches. The CDR3 totals 12 residues. Germline values: CDR1 MNHEY, CDR2 SVGEGT. The authors' processing: From reference gene primer amplification, estimates of nucleated cell counts were derived. The method was immunoSEQ multiplex PCR; TCRdb's version includes in-frame clones alone and lacks a portion of them. V and J calls plus clone size are reproduced from that table; the DNA served to infer D and trimming. The sample records roughly 74,000 clones, about 83% being singletons. The receptor's source is a man between 65 and 85 years old with acute or convalescent COVID-19. This chain connects TRBV6-2 or TRBV6-3 to TRBJ1-1; 7 bases match TRBD1. The specimen sequenced was peripheral blood. CDR3 protein: CASSDRVAKAFF. CDR3 DNA sequence: TGTGCCAGCAGTGACAGGGTCGCCAAAGCTTTCTTT.